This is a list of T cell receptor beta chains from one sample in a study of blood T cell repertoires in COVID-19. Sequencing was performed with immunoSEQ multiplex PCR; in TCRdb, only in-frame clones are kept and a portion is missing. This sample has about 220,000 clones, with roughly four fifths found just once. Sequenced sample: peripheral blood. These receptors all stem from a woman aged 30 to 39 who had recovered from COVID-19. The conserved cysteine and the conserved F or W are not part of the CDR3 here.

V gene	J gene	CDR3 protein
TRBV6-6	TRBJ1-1	ASSYLQGNTEAF
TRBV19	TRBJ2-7	ASALTTSGFEQY
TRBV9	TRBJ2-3	ASSVVTDTQY
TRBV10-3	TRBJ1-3	AISRYGGSGNTIY
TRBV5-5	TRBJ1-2	ASSLGMGANYGYT
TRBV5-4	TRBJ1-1	ASSPQGADTEAF
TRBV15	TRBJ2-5	ATSRDSRTSGRKETQY
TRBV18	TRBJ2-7	ASSPKDTGYEQY
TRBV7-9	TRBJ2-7	ASSLWDRRGEQY
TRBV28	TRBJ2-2	ASSSVLAGGTGELF
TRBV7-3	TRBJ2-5	ASSFSGREQETQY
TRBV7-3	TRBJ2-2	ASSLGGASTGELF
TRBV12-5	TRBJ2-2	ASVTSGRFDGELF
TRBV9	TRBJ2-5	ASSVAMGLAVQETQY
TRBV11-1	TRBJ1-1	ASSLEGGANTEAF
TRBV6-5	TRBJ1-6	ASRRDRTSPLH
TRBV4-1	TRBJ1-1	ASSPRQVMNTEAF
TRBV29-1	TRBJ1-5	SVGHSEPQH
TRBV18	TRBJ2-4	ASSPPKGSQY
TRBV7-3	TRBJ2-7	ASSSGQGSGEQY
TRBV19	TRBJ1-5	ASSIGLQGLAPQH
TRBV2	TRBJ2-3	ASSVAGDRADTQY
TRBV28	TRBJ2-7	ASSTGTDRYEQY
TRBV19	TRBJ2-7	ASSTQIGAHEQY
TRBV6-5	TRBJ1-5	ASRGGQGNQPQH
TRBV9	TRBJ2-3	ASSVGSSDTQY
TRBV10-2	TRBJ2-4	ASSYPQVNIQY
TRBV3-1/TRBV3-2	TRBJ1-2	ASAAYYGYT
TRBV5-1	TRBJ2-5	ASSLLSRLAGGFQETQY
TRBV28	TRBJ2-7	ASRTGGTYEQY
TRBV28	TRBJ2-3	ASSRTGSDTQY
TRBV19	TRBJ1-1	ASTGPGQMNTEAF
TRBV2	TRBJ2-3	ASRTGQRDTDTQY
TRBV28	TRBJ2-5	ASSDQGARETQY
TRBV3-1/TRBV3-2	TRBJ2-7	ASSQDPLAVYEQY
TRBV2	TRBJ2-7	ASNQGNYEQY
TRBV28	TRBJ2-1	ASSLPLAGGGEQF
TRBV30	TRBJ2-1	ACNYRLSSYNEQF
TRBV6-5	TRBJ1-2	ASSPDRAGGYT
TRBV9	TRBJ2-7	ASSVDTGARHSYEQY
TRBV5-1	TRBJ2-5	ASRRTPPGETQY
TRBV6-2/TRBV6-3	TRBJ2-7	ASSDSPSEQY
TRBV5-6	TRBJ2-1	ASSRSGSSSYNEQF
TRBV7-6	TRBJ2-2	ASSLVRAREAGELF
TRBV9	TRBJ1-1	ASSEGHLRPEAF
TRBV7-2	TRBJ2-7	ASSLTGTRYEQY
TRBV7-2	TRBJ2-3	ASSSYTDTQY
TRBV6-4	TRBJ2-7	ASSMTGNGEQY
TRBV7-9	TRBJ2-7	ASSFWSGSSVREQY
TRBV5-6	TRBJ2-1	ASSLGLATYNEQF
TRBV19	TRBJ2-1	ASSQRDRGYF
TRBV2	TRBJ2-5	ASMRDRGQETQY
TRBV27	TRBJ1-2	ASSLTGEKRGYGYT
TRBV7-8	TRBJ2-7	ASNGASGYEQY
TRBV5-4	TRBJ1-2	ASSLRFGGYGYT